This T cell receptor (beta chain) was captured in a study of PD-1 blockade in mismatch repair-deficient tumors. Note on this clone: Its antigen is as yet unknown.

Study findings and constraints: Tumor-resident clones, often absent from pretreatment blood, expanded after pembrolizumab and then contracted.

Assay: immunoSEQ multiplex PCR; the TCRdb copy retains only in-frame clones and omits some. Among just under 80,000 clones listed, approximately 81% were seen once. This receptor was identified in an adult with mismatch repair-deficient cancer. The material was peripheral blood, obtained 44 weeks after starting pembrolizumab.

The CDR3 coding sequence is TGTGCCAGCAGCTTAGAGGAGGGCCGCTACGAGCAGTACTTC. Protein product: CASSLEEGRYEQYF. This chain links TRBV7-6 with TRBJ2-7; possible D gene TRBD2, 6 bases. The V end was cut by 1 base, the J end by 3 bases, with 10 bases between. This CDR3 region has 14 residues. Germline CDR1 SGHVS, CDR2 FNYEAQ.